The source of this T cell receptor beta chain is a study of identical twins. Template switching added a universal primer binding site, and final cDNA carried unique molecular identifiers. Each CDR3 protein is one row after TCRdb ran MiXCR on the 5' RACE reads. The sample includes 1.5 million to 2 million distinct CDR3 sequences, about 32% of them seen just once. This CDR3 is built from 14 residues. CDR1 is MNHEY, CDR2 SMNVEV, per germline (reference sequence). J was trimmed by 9 bases and V by 4 bases; bases with no gene match: 4. The source of this sequence is a newborn girl in good health. The chain joins TRBV27 to TRBJ2-1, with 12 bases identical to TRBD1. Sequences were obtained from cord blood. The CDR3 DNA reads as TGTGCCAGCAGTTGGGACAGGGGGCGCAGTGAGCAGTTCTTC. This codes for CASSWDRGRSEQFF.